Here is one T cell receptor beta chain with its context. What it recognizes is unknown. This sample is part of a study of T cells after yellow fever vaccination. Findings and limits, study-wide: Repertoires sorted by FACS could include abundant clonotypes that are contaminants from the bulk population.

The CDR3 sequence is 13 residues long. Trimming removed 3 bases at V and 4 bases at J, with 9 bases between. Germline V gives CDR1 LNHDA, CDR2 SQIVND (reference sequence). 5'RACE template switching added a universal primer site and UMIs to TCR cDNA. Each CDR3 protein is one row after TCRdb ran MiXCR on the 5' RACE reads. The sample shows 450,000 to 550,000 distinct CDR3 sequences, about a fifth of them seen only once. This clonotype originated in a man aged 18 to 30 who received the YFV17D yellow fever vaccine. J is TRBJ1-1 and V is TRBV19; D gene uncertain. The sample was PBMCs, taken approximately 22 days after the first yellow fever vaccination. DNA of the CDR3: TGTGCCAGTAGTATTTCAGATTCCACTGAAGCTTTCTTT. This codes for CASSISDSTEAFF.